The entry below describes one T cell receptor beta chain. It has no known antigen specificity. Nothing much larger sits one base from this clone, and base qualities are not available. The data derive from a study of blood T cell repertoires in COVID-19 (dated by TCRdb to about 2020). For the wider study: Collaborator samples came from the United States, Italy and Spain and covered acute and convalescent phases of COVID-19. The prospective study material was composed of cDNA or gDNA derived from T cells, B-cell-depleted T cells, or PBMCs. The dataset comprised deeply sampled blood TCRbeta repertoires from subjects exposed to, actively infected with, or recovered from COVID-19. The repertoires were made available in a free public database intended to serve as a resource for research on the immune response to SARS-CoV-2. Samples were obtained from the ongoing ImmuneRACE study (first 160 participants) and from some 1,200 subjects provided by 6 global collaborators. Nearly every sample came with metadata listing a de-identified subject ID, COVID-19 status, age in years and sex. Where available, HLA class I and class II types were obtained from metadata supplied by the sample provider rather than from assay-based typing. What the research found in general, with its limitations: The amount of clinical and demographic metadata varied by source and participant and was provided uncurated.

The immunoSEQ Assay, a bias-controlled multiplex PCR, was used to amplify TCRbeta CDR3 regions from genomic DNA. The source study handled its data this way. The number of nucleated cells in each sample was estimated from the amplification of reference gene primers within the assay. To quantify the absolute abundance of each unique TCRbeta CDR3 rearrangement, sequence reads were collapsed and filtered. For each sample, productive Simpson clonality was calculated as the square root of Simpson's diversity index across productive rearrangements. Imported from immuneACCESS, the table was reduced by TCRdb to in-frame sequences with V and J called. These copies leave out some clones; in studies compared against another copy, an unresolved V gene accounts for under half, and the cause of the remainder is not known. V, J and clone size are those of that table, while D and trimming were read from the DNA. The sample table shows about 200,000 clones, and approximately 85% are seen once. The top ten clonotypes cover 2.4% of the sample.

In Seattle, one collaborating source enrolled patients while the infection was active and tracked those patients longitudinally over the course of disease. Collaborating institutions collected whole blood in K2EDTA tubes following their own protocols. For TCRbeta analysis, collaborators shipped samples in one of three forms: frozen whole blood, isolated PBMCs, or DNA extracted from either of those sample types. Taken from the germline V gene, the CDR1 and CDR2 loops are KGHSH and LQKENI. Counted from cysteine to phenylalanine, this CDR3 has 16 amino acids. Kept here is only the CDR3 DNA, which spans 48 bases and is read in frame from base 1. Between the V and J ends, shortened by 1 base and 5 bases respectively, the junction contains 12 bases.

The source is a woman in her sixties or seventies with COVID-19, enrolled during active disease. The sequencing input was peripheral blood. Recombination joined TRBV18 with TRBJ1-6; the D gene is perhaps TRBD1, from 5 matching bases. The nucleotides read TGTGCCAGCTCACCACTCCAGGGAGGGGATAATTCACCCCTCCACTTT. This codes for CASSPLQGGDNSPLHF.